The 2 T cell receptor beta chains given below trace back to one sample, sequenced in a study of blood T cell repertoires in COVID-19. Repertoires were generated with immunoSEQ multiplex PCR, while TCRdb's copy carries only in-frame clones and drops some. Of approximately 400,000 clones in the sample, around 90% were seen once. The sequenced sample was peripheral blood. These TCRs come from a middle-aged man with acute or convalescent COVID-19.

The chain uses TRBV5-4 and TRBJ1-1; 9 bases fit TRBD1. CDR1 and CDR2 from the germline V gene are SGHNT and YYREEE (reference sequence). The J segment lost 4 bases and the V segment lost 4 bases, leaving 5 bases of the junction unmatched. This CDR3 is 14 amino acids long. Here the CDR3 DNA reads TGTGCCAGCAGCGAACAGGGGGCGGGCACTGAAGCTTTCTTT. Translated: CASSEQGAGTEAFF.

The V and J genes are TRBV19 and TRBJ1-3, with 8 nucleotides matching TRBD1. Per the germline V gene, CDR1 is LNHDA and CDR2 is SQIVND (reference sequence). V lost 8 bases, J lost 1 base, and 10 bases stayed unmatched. The CDR3 length is 16 residues. CDR3 region: CASVNLGQGSGNTIYF. In DNA form, the CDR3 reads TGTGCCAGTGTGAATCTAGGACAGGGTTCTGGAAACACCATATATTTT.